Given below is one T cell receptor beta chain in context. Per the original methods: The assay estimated nucleated cells by amplifying reference gene primers. Here immunoSEQ multiplex PCR was the method, and the copy in TCRdb shows in-frame clones only, minus some. V, J and clone size were drawn from that table, and D and trimming were deduced from the DNA. The repertoire holds 250,000 or so clones, with over 70% as singletons. This entry comes from a study of blood T cell repertoires in COVID-19. The clonotype originates from a woman in her forties who had been exposed to COVID-19. What was sequenced was PBMCs or T cells enriched from blood (not recorded which).

CDR3: CASSPTGTEAFF. The CDR3 bases are TGTGCCAGCAGCCCAACAGGGACTGAAGCTTTCTTT. J is TRBJ1-1 and V is TRBV6-2 or TRBV6-3; D is perhaps TRBD1 (6 bases). V lost 6 bases and J lost 5, with 10 bases in between. The CDR3 runs 12 residues. Germline values: CDR1 MNHEY, CDR2 SVGEGT.